The rows below give T cell receptor beta chains drawn from one sample of a study of T cell responses to AZD1222 COVID-19 vaccine. Method: immunoSEQ multiplex PCR; TCRdb's copy keeps in-frame clones and lacks some. The data show fewer than 85,000 clones, roughly 91% seen once. The starting material was peripheral blood, obtained 28 days after the second AZD1222 dose. Receptors were obtained from an adult who received the AZD1222 COVID-19 vaccine. The CDR3 runs from the conserved cysteine through the conserved F or W. The D gene is left open where the match is weak. The size entry is marked missing in some rows and otherwise reads once, few, many or a size class.

j_call: TRBJ1-4; d_call: -; v_call: TRBV18; clone_size: -; cdr3_aa: CASSPESAGANEKLFF; cdr3_nt: TGTGCCAGCTCACCGGAATCGGCAGGGGCAAATGAAAAACTGTTTTTT
j_call: TRBJ2-7; d_call: TRBD1; v_call: TRBV27; clone_size: -; cdr3_aa: CASSLTDRDDEQYF; cdr3_nt: TGTGCCAGCAGTTTAACAGACAGGGACGACGAGCAGTACTTC
j_call: TRBJ1-1; d_call: -; v_call: TRBV18; clone_size: -; cdr3_aa: CASSPSASTEAFF; cdr3_nt: TGTGCCAGCTCACCATCGGCGAGCACTGAAGCTTTCTTT
j_call: TRBJ1-1; d_call: -; v_call: TRBV3-1/TRBV3-2; clone_size: -; cdr3_aa: CASSQGGDTEAFF; cdr3_nt: TGTGCCAGCAGCCAAGGGGGTGACACTGAAGCTTTCTTT
j_call: TRBJ1-2; d_call: -; v_call: TRBV3-1/TRBV3-2; clone_size: -; cdr3_aa: CASSQWTDNYGYTF; cdr3_nt: TGTGCCAGCAGCCAGTGGACGGACAACTATGGCTACACCTTC
j_call: TRBJ2-7; d_call: TRBD2; v_call: TRBV30; clone_size: -; cdr3_aa: CAWTPLAGGLLGNEQYF; cdr3_nt: TGTGCCTGGACACCCTTGGCGGGGGGCCTCCTCGGGAACGAGCAGTACTTC
j_call: TRBJ2-6; d_call: -; v_call: TRBV28; clone_size: -; cdr3_aa: CASDTGTGANVLTF; cdr3_nt: TGTGCCAGCGACACAGGAACTGGGGCCAACGTCCTGACTTTC
j_call: TRBJ1-5; d_call: -; v_call: TRBV19; clone_size: -; cdr3_aa: CASQDRINQPQHF; cdr3_nt: TGTGCCAGTCAGGACAGAATCAATCAGCCCCAGCATTTT
j_call: TRBJ1-6; d_call: -; v_call: TRBV6-5; clone_size: -; cdr3_aa: CASSYDDSSSPLHF; cdr3_nt: TGTGCCAGCAGTTACGACGACAGCTCGTCACCCCTCCACTTT
j_call: TRBJ1-3; d_call: -; v_call: TRBV13; clone_size: -; cdr3_aa: CASREGGGTSGNTIYF; cdr3_nt: TGTGCCAGCAGGGAAGGAGGGGGAACCTCTGGAAACACCATATATTTT
j_call: TRBJ1-4; d_call: -; v_call: TRBV2; clone_size: -; cdr3_aa: CASSEGWTMDRGEKLFF; cdr3_nt: TGTGCCAGCAGTGAAGGATGGACCATGGACAGAGGGGAAAAACTGTTTTTT
j_call: TRBJ1-6; d_call: -; v_call: TRBV7-3; clone_size: once; cdr3_aa: CASSLTGDGRSPLHF; cdr3_nt: TGTGCCAGCAGCTTAACAGGGGACGGCCGATCACCCCTCCACTTT
j_call: TRBJ1-2; d_call: -; v_call: TRBV29-1; clone_size: -; cdr3_aa: CSVEDRVGDYGYTF; cdr3_nt: TGCAGCGTTGAAGACAGGGTAGGGGACTATGGCTACACCTTC
j_call: TRBJ1-1; d_call: TRBD1; v_call: TRBV7-9; clone_size: -; cdr3_aa: CASSSLSFVTGERNTEAFF; cdr3_nt: TGTGCCAGCAGCTCTCTATCCTTCGTGACAGGGGAAAGGAACACTGAAGCTTTCTTT
j_call: TRBJ2-2; d_call: -; v_call: TRBV5-1; clone_size: -; cdr3_aa: CASSLDGTHTGELFF; cdr3_nt: TGCGCCAGCAGCTTGGACGGGACCCACACCGGGGAGCTGTTTTTT
j_call: TRBJ1-2; d_call: -; v_call: TRBV5-1; clone_size: once; cdr3_aa: CASSWVSGGSGYTF; cdr3_nt: TGCGCCAGCAGCTGGGTATCGGGGGGCTCTGGCTACACCTTC
j_call: TRBJ2-6; d_call: -; v_call: TRBV14; clone_size: -; cdr3_aa: CASSQDFSHLKVAGANVLTF; cdr3_nt: TGTGCCAGCAGCCAAGATTTCAGTCATCTAAAAGTCGCTGGGGCCAACGTCCTGACTTTC
j_call: TRBJ2-7; d_call: -; v_call: TRBV19; clone_size: -; cdr3_aa: CASRSGATSYEQYF; cdr3_nt: TGTGCCAGTAGATCGGGGGCGACGTCCTACGAGCAGTACTTC
j_call: TRBJ1-1; d_call: -; v_call: TRBV25-1; clone_size: -; cdr3_aa: CASSLGAGTEAFF; cdr3_nt: TGTGCCAGCAGTTTGGGGGCAGGGACTGAAGCTTTCTTT
j_call: TRBJ2-7; d_call: -; v_call: TRBV6-5; clone_size: -; cdr3_aa: CASSTAGGYEQYF; cdr3_nt: TGTGCCAGCAGTACCGCCGGGGGCTACGAGCAGTACTTC
j_call: TRBJ2-3; d_call: TRBD2; v_call: TRBV7-2; clone_size: -; cdr3_aa: CASSFRTSGRDTQYF; cdr3_nt: TGTGCCAGCAGCTTTAGGACTAGCGGGCGAGATACGCAGTATTTT
j_call: TRBJ1-1; d_call: -; v_call: TRBV19; clone_size: many; cdr3_aa: CASSTVGQHKNTEAFF; cdr3_nt: TGTGCCAGTAGTACGGTAGGACAGCACAAGAACACTGAAGCTTTCTTT
j_call: TRBJ2-7; d_call: -; v_call: TRBV6-5; clone_size: -; cdr3_aa: CASSPGGPYEQYF; cdr3_nt: TGTGCCAGCAGTCCTGGGGGGCCCTACGAGCAGTACTTC
j_call: TRBJ2-7; d_call: -; v_call: TRBV7-8; clone_size: -; cdr3_aa: CASSLEQALTYEQYF; cdr3_nt: TGTGCCAGCAGCTTAGAACAGGCCCTTACCTACGAGCAGTACTTC
j_call: TRBJ1-2; d_call: TRBD1; v_call: TRBV5-1; clone_size: few; cdr3_aa: CASSSRTGDRYTF; cdr3_nt: TGCGCCAGCAGCTCGAGGACAGGGGACCGCTACACCTTC
j_call: TRBJ1-2; d_call: -; v_call: TRBV7-2; clone_size: -; cdr3_aa: CASSGNPNYGYTF; cdr3_nt: TGTGCCAGCAGCGGAAACCCTAACTATGGCTACACCTTC
j_call: TRBJ1-2; d_call: -; v_call: TRBV27; clone_size: -; cdr3_aa: CASSFGTGTYGYTF; cdr3_nt: TGTGCCAGCAGTTTTGGGACGGGAACTTATGGCTACACCTTC
j_call: TRBJ2-5; d_call: -; v_call: TRBV11-2; clone_size: once; cdr3_aa: CASTRGDYLQETQYF; cdr3_nt: TGTGCCAGCACAAGAGGAGACTACCTCCAAGAGACCCAGTACTTC
j_call: TRBJ2-2; d_call: -; v_call: TRBV12-5; clone_size: -; cdr3_aa: CASGLVLSGNTGELFF; cdr3_nt: TGTGCTAGTGGTTTGGTACTTTCCGGGAACACCGGGGAGCTGTTTTTT
j_call: TRBJ2-7; d_call: TRBD1; v_call: TRBV5-5; clone_size: -; cdr3_aa: CASSLGPGGASSYEQYF; cdr3_nt: TGTGCCAGCAGCTTGGGGCCAGGGGGAGCCAGCTCCTACGAGCAGTACTTC
j_call: TRBJ1-2; d_call: -; v_call: TRBV19; clone_size: -; cdr3_aa: CASSIDHDGYTF; cdr3_nt: TGTGCCAGTAGTATCGACCATGATGGCTACACCTTC
j_call: TRBJ2-2; d_call: -; v_call: TRBV19; clone_size: -; cdr3_aa: CASSSGSNTGELFF; cdr3_nt: TGTGCCAGTAGTAGCGGTTCGAACACCGGGGAGCTGTTTTTT
j_call: TRBJ1-5; d_call: -; v_call: TRBV2; clone_size: -; cdr3_aa: CASSDPRRADQPQHF; cdr3_nt: TGTGCCAGCAGTGATCCTCGCAGGGCGGATCAGCCCCAGCATTTT
j_call: TRBJ1-6; d_call: -; v_call: TRBV5-1; clone_size: -; cdr3_aa: CASSLARNSYNSPLHF; cdr3_nt: TGCGCCAGCAGCTTGGCCAGAAACTCCTATAATTCACCCCTCCACTTT
j_call: TRBJ1-3; d_call: -; v_call: TRBV19; clone_size: -; cdr3_aa: CASGAGSSGNTIYF; cdr3_nt: TGTGCCAGTGGGGCAGGGAGCTCTGGAAACACCATATATTTT
j_call: TRBJ2-5; d_call: TRBD1; v_call: TRBV7-2; clone_size: -; cdr3_aa: CASSLGAPGQGTLQETQYF; cdr3_nt: TGTGCCAGCAGCTTAGGAGCACCGGGACAGGGAACCCTACAAGAGACCCAGTACTTC
j_call: TRBJ1-1; d_call: TRBD1; v_call: TRBV2; clone_size: -; cdr3_aa: CASKGQGASIAFF; cdr3_nt: TGTGCCAGCAAGGGACAGGGGGCTAGTATAGCTTTCTTT
j_call: TRBJ1-5; d_call: TRBD1; v_call: TRBV18; clone_size: -; cdr3_aa: CASSPPGTGGGNQPQHF; cdr3_nt: TGTGCCAGCTCACCGCCCGGGACAGGGGGCGGCAATCAGCCCCAGCATTTT
j_call: TRBJ2-1; d_call: TRBD1; v_call: TRBV11-3; clone_size: -; cdr3_aa: CASSLDGQGGGQFF; cdr3_nt: TGTGCCAGCAGCTTAGACGGACAGGGGGGTGGGCAGTTCTTC
j_call: TRBJ2-2; d_call: TRBD2; v_call: TRBV7-6; clone_size: -; cdr3_aa: CASTPRFKRGTGELFF; cdr3_nt: TGTGCCAGCACCCCCCGTTTCAAGCGGGGGACGGGGGAGCTGTTTTTT
j_call: TRBJ2-1; d_call: TRBD2; v_call: TRBV9; clone_size: -; cdr3_aa: CASSVSGGTEQFF; cdr3_nt: TGTGCCAGCAGCGTTTCCGGGGGGACGGAGCAGTTCTTC
j_call: TRBJ1-1; d_call: -; v_call: TRBV30; clone_size: -; cdr3_aa: CAWKQGMNTEAFF; cdr3_nt: TGTGCCTGGAAGCAGGGCATGAACACTGAAGCTTTCTTT
j_call: TRBJ2-7; d_call: TRBD1; v_call: TRBV5-1; clone_size: -; cdr3_aa: CASSRDRGDTYEQYF; cdr3_nt: TGCGCCAGCAGCCGGGACAGGGGAGACACCTACGAGCAGTACTTC
j_call: TRBJ2-5; d_call: TRBD2; v_call: TRBV10-3; clone_size: -; cdr3_aa: CAISESIALSRGAKETQYF; cdr3_nt: TGTGCCATCAGTGAGTCGATAGCGTTGTCGCGGGGGGCGAAAGAGACCCAGTACTTC
j_call: TRBJ1-2; d_call: TRBD1; v_call: TRBV2; clone_size: -; cdr3_aa: CASSEGQGPYGYTF; cdr3_nt: TGTGCCAGCAGTGAGGGACAGGGCCCCTATGGCTACACCTTC
j_call: TRBJ1-5; d_call: -; v_call: TRBV2; clone_size: -; cdr3_aa: CASRSRGNFNQPQHF; cdr3_nt: TGTGCCAGCAGGTCCAGGGGAAATTTCAATCAGCCCCAGCATTTT
j_call: TRBJ2-7; d_call: -; v_call: TRBV18; clone_size: once; cdr3_aa: CASSPKRQGKYEQYF; cdr3_nt: TGTGCCAGCTCACCTAAGAGGCAGGGGAAATACGAGCAGTACTTC
j_call: TRBJ2-7; d_call: -; v_call: TRBV5-6; clone_size: once; cdr3_aa: CASSLGAASEQYF; cdr3_nt: TGTGCCAGCAGCTTGGGGGCAGCTTCAGAGCAGTACTTC
j_call: TRBJ1-2; d_call: -; v_call: TRBV11-2; clone_size: -; cdr3_aa: CASSPSANYGYTF; cdr3_nt: TGTGCCAGCAGCCCTTCAGCTAACTATGGCTACACCTTC
j_call: TRBJ2-7; d_call: TRBD2; v_call: TRBV2; clone_size: once; cdr3_aa: CASSVMGGSEQYF; cdr3_nt: TGTGCCAGCAGTGTCATGGGGGGGAGCGAGCAGTACTTC
j_call: TRBJ1-2; d_call: -; v_call: TRBV2; clone_size: -; cdr3_aa: CASKTESKHYGYTF; cdr3_nt: TGTGCCAGCAAGACGGAATCCAAACACTATGGCTACACCTTC
j_call: TRBJ2-7; d_call: -; v_call: TRBV6-5; clone_size: -; cdr3_aa: CASSQYGGSHEQYF; cdr3_nt: TGTGCCAGCAGCCAATACGGGGGTTCCCACGAGCAGTACTTC
j_call: TRBJ2-3; d_call: -; v_call: TRBV20-1; clone_size: -; cdr3_aa: CSATDTDTQYF; cdr3_nt: TGCAGTGCTACAGACACAGATACGCAGTATTTT